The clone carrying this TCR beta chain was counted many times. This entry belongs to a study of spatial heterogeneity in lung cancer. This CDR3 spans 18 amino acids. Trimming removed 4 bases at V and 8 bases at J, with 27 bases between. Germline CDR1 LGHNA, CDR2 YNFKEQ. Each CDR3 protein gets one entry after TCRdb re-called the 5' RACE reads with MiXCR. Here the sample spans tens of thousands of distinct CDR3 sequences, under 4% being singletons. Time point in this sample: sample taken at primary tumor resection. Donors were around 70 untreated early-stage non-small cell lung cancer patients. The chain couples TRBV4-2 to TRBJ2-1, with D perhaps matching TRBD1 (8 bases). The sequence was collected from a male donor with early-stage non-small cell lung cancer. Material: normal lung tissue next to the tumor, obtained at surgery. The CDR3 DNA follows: TGTGCCAGCAGCCGGGGGACAGGAGGACTAGTTGGGGGTGATGAGCAGTTCTTC. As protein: CASSRGTGGLVGGDEQFF.